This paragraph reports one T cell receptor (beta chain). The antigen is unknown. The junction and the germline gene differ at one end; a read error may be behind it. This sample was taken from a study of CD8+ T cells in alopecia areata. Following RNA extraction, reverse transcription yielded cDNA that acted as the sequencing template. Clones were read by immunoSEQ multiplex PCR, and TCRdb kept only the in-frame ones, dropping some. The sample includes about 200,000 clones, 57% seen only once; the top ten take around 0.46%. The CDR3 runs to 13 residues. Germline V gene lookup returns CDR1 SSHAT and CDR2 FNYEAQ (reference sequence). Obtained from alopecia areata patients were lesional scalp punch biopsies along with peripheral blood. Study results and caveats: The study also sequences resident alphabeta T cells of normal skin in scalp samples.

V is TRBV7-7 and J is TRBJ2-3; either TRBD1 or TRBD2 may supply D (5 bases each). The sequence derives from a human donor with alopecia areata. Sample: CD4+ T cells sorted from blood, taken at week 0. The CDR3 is CASSRDGTDTQYF. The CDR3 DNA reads TGTGCTAGCAGTCGGGACGGCACAGATACGCAGTATTTT.